Below are 2 T cell receptor beta chains sequenced from a single sample in a study of T cell changes during pregnancy in multiple sclerosis. Sequencing was performed with immunoSEQ multiplex PCR; in TCRdb, only in-frame clones are kept and a portion is missing. The repertoire consists of tens of thousands of clones, with 94% occurring once and the leading ten covering roughly 2.5%. This specimen consisted of peripheral blood, obtained in the third trimester of pregnancy. The receptor set was obtained from a female donor with multiple sclerosis, enrolled in a pregnancy study.

The chain uses TRBV10-3 and TRBJ1-3; tentatively, D is TRBD1 (6 bases). CDR1 is ENHRY and CDR2 is SYGVKD in the germline V gene. V lost 3 bases and J 4 bases, leaving 16 bases between the germline ends. The CDR3 is made up of 16 amino acids. CDR3 sequence (DNA): TGTGCCATCAGTGAACCATATGAGACAGGAGGAAACACCATATATTTT. As protein: CAISEPYETGGNTIYF.

This clone was detected only once. V gene TRBV18 combines with J gene TRBJ1-2, with 8 bases matching TRBD1. V shed 2 bases, J shed 8 bases, and the junction held 7 bases outside the gene matches. The germline gives CDR1 KGHSH, CDR2 LQKENI. The CDR3 is 14 amino acids. As DNA, the CDR3 is TGTGCCAGCTCACCAGAGACAGGGGCTAACGGCTACACCTTC. Protein sequence: CASSPETGANGYTF.